Listed here is a single T cell receptor beta chain. The protocol was immunoSEQ multiplex PCR, while the TCRdb copy is restricted to in-frame clones and leaves out a portion. Seen here are around 170,000 clones, about 89% observed once, and the top ten hold approximately 2.8%. The data derive from a study of blood T cell repertoires in COVID-19. V was clipped by 3 bases and J by 4 bases, with 9 bases between them. The V gene's germline CDR1 is MNHEY and CDR2 SMNVEV (reference sequence). The CDR3 is 14 residues long. Sequencing was done on a sample of peripheral blood. The TCR comes from a man aged 60-69 years with acute or convalescent COVID-19. The V call is TRBV27, the J call TRBJ1-4, with TRBD1 as a possible D gene (5 bases). CDR3 sequence reads: CASSFRQNNEKLFF. In nucleotides, the CDR3 is TGTGCCAGCAGTTTCAGACAGAATAATGAAAAACTGTTTTTT.